This T cell receptor (beta chain) was obtained from a study of vaccination and CD4 T cells after COVID-19. Described treatment: approximately 9-day PBMC culture with coronavirus spike peptide pools or control peptides (ViraFEST assay). The V gene end was trimmed by 6 bases and the J gene end by 2 bases; junction bases not matched to a gene: 7. The germline CDR1 and CDR2 sequences are MGHDK and SYGVNS. The CDR3 consists of 15 residues. Cultured CD4+ T cells had their DNA profiled by the Oncomine TCR Beta short-read assay. TCRdb reanalysed the PCR reads using MiXCR and keeps one entry per CDR3 protein. Among some 8,800 distinct CDR3 sequences listed, roughly three fifths were seen once. Notes on this clonotype: The antigen is undetermined.

The rearrangement joins TRBV25-1 to TRBJ2-7, with 10 positions matching TRBD1. This receptor was taken from a human donor who had recovered from COVID-19. Sample: CD4+ T cells from blood, cultured in vitro. The CDR3 region is CASRGSGTGAYEQYF. CDR3 in DNA: TGTGCCAGCAGGGGATCCGGGACAGGGGCCTACGAGCAGTACTTC.